Below, one T cell receptor beta chain is given with its context. Its specificity is unknown. The CDR3 end lies 3 residues beyond the end of the read and is filled in from the germline J gene. This entry is derived from a study of Tregs in tolerant kidney transplant recipients. Generated by immunoSEQ multiplex PCR, the TCRdb table keeps only in-frame clones and is missing some. In all, the sample yields around 15,000 clones. Recipients received nonmyeloablative bone marrow transplants from related graft donors, with transient mixed chimerism. Unstimulated Tregs (CD4+CD25+CD127-) and CD4+CD25- non-Tregs were sorted from PBMCs. The CDR3 covers 15 residues. CDR1 is SEHNR and CDR2 is FQNEAQ in the germline V gene (reference sequence). V was cut by 6 bases and J by 3 bases, with 18 bases left in between. General study results and limits: For some patients, primers changed over time, blocking nucleotide-level comparison.

This chain connects TRBV7-9 to TRBJ2-7; TRBD1 might be the D (6 bases). The specimen was CD4+ T cells from blood (PBMCs), collected 12 months after the transplant. The clonotype comes from a human patient who received a combined kidney and bone marrow transplant. Some T cells may have come from the graft donor. The CDR3 bases that were read are TGTGCCAGCAGTCCCGAGGACAGAAGACTCTACGAG. As protein: CASSPEDRRLYE. The entire CDR3 sequence reads CASSPEDRRLYEQYF.